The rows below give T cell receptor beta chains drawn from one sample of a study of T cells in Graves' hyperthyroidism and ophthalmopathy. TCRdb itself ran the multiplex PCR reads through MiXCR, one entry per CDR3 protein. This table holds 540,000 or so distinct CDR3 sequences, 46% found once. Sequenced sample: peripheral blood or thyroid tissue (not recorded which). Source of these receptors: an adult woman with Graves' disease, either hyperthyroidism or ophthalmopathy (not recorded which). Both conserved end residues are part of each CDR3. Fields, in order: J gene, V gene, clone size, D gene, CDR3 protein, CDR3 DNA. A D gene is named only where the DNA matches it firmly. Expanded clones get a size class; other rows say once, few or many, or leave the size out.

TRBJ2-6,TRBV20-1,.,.,CSATILTF,TGCAGTGCAACGATCCTGACTTTC
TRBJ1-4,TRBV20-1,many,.,CSGVGGREKLFF,TGCAGTGGTGTTGGGGGACGGGAAAAACTGTTTTTT
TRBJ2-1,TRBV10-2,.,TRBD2,CASSESGATYNEQFF,TGCGCCAGCAGTGAGAGCGGGGCCACCTACAATGAGCAGTTCTTC
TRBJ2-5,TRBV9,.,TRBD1,CASSQDRGSIKTQYF,TGCGCCAGCAGCCAAGACAGGGGGAGTATCAAGACCCAGTACTTC
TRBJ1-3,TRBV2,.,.,CASSLEGYGYTIYF,TGTGCCAGCAGTTTGGAGGGCTATGGCTACACCATATATTTT
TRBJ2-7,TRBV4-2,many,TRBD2,CASSQAGLAGGAYEQYF,TGTGCCAGCAGCCAGGCTGGGCTAGCGGGGGGGGCCTACGAGCAGTACTTC
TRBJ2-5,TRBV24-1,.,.,CATSDLGAETQYF,TGTGCCACCAGTGATTTAGGGGCGGAGACCCAGTACTTC
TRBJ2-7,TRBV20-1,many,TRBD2,CSARTPGRESYEQYF,TGCAGTGCTAGGACCCCAGGGCGGGAGTCCTACGAGCAGTACTTC
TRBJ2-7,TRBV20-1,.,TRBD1,CSARNDRGQEQYF,TGCAGTGCTAGAAACGACAGGGGGCAAGAGCAGTACTTC
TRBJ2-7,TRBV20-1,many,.,CSPSGVAESSYEQYF,TGCAGTCCTTCTGGAGTAGCGGAGAGCTCCTACGAGCAGTACTTC
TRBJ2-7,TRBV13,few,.,CASSDDSMKQYF,TGTGCCAGCAGCGACGACTCAATGAAGCAGTACTTC
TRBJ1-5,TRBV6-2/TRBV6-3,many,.,CASLRGDGNQPQHF,TGTGCCAGCCTTCGAGGAGATGGCAATCAGCCCCAGCATTTT
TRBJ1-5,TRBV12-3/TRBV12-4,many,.,CASSFGGGQPQHF,TGTGCCAGCAGTTTTGGGGGTGGGCAGCCCCAGCATTTT
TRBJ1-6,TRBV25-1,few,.,CASSEDTGGVRSPLHF,TGTGCCAGCAGTGAGGACACGGGAGGGGTTCGTTCACCCCTCCACTTT
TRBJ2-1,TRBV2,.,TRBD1,CASRTGQGRNEQFF,TGTGCCAGCAGGACAGGACAGGGCAGAAATGAGCAGTTCTTC
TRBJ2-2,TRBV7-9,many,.,CATQPDVANTGELFF,TGTGCTACCCAGCCTGACGTAGCGAACACCGGGGAGCTGTTTTTT
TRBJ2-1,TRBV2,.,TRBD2,CASSEGGRSNEQFF,TGTGCCAGCAGTGAAGGCGGGAGGAGCAATGAGCAGTTCTTC
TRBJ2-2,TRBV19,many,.,CASSTSFGTGELFF,TGTGCCAGTAGTACCTCTTTCGGTACCGGGGAGCTGTTTTTT
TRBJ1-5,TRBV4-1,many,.,CASSHIGKDQPQHF,TGCGCCAGCAGCCACATAGGAAAGGATCAGCCCCAGCATTTT
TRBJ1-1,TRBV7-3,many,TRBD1,CASSKTGEGTEAFF,TGTGCCAGCAGCAAAACAGGGGAAGGGACTGAAGCTTTCTTT
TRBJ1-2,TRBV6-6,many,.,CASSDPQGYGYTF,TGTGCCAGCAGTGACCCACAGGGTTATGGCTACACCTTC
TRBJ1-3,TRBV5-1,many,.,CASSLGTGSVAGNTIYF,TGCGCCAGCAGCTTGGGGACGGGCTCGGTGGCTGGAAACACCATATATTTT
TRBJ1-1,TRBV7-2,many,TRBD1,CASSPRDRGPAEAFF,TGTGCCAGCAGCCCCCGGGACAGGGGGCCGGCTGAAGCTTTCTTT
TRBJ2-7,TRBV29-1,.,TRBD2,CSVAGLGPGGPYEQYF,TGCAGCGTTGCCGGACTAGGCCCGGGCGGTCCCTACGAGCAGTACTTC
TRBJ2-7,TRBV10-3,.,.,CAISEVATDQYF,TGTGCCATCAGTGAGGTCGCCACAGATCAGTACTTC
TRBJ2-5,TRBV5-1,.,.,CASTPRQETQYF,TGTGCCAGCACCCCCAGGCAAGAGACCCAGTACTTC
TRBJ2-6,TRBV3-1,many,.,CASSKRPNSGANVLTF,TGTGCCAGCAGCAAGAGACCGAACTCTGGGGCCAACGTCCTGACTTTC
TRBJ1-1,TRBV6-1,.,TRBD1,CASSEVQQGRAFF,TGTGCCAGCAGTGAAGTCCAACAGGGGAGAGCTTTCTTT
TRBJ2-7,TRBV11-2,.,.,CVSSLAGRTYEQYF,TGTGTCAGCAGCTTAGCCGGGCGTACTTACGAGCAGTACTTC
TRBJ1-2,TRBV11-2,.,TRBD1,CASSPDRGIGYGYTF,TGTGCCAGCAGTCCAGACAGGGGCATAGGCTATGGCTACACCTTC
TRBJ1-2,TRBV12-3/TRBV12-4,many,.,CASSFLRYGYTF,TGTGCCAGCAGTTTCTTACGGTATGGCTACACCTTC
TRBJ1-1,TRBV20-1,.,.,CSARGTALPAEAFF,TGCAGTGCTAGAGGGACAGCTCTCCCTGCCGAAGCTTTCTTT
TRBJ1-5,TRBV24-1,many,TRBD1,CATSGEPGGPNQPQHF,TGTGCCACCAGTGGAGAACCAGGGGGCCCAAATCAGCCCCAGCATTTT
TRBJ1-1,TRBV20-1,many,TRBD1,CRIGRGDTEAFF,TGCAGGATCGGCAGGGGGGACACTGAAGCTTTCTTT
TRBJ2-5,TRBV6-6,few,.,CASSLKQQETQYF,TGTGCCAGCAGTTTAAAACAGCAAGAGACCCAGTACTTC